This T cell receptor (beta chain) was found in a study of breast tumors, draining lymph nodes, adjacent tissues. Study-wide findings and caveats: Tumors had less TCR diversity than lymph nodes, more than nontumor tissue. Data only fit, rather than demonstrated, lymph node origin of most tumor T cells.

Samples came from axillary lymph nodes draining the breast cancer. In regard to this clonotype: Its antigen remains unknown. Likely a read error: the CDR3 ends without its conserved phenylalanine or tryptophan.

TCRdb redid the calling of the multiplex PCR reads with MiXCR, one entry per CDR3 protein. In the table there are 200,000 to 250,000 distinct CDR3 sequences, around 34% of which are singletons. The source material was axillary lymph node tissue. This TCR was sampled from a female donor with breast cancer. Some clones in this sample may be carry-over from other donors' samples.

DNA of the CDR3: TGTGCCAGTAGTAATCCTCCGGGACAGGGCAATCAGCCCCAGTACTCC. Its protein is CASSNPPGQGNQPQYS. The rearrangement joins TRBV19 to TRBJ2-5; 9 nucleotides agree with TRBD1. J gave up 9 bases and V 4 bases, and 15 bases lay outside the gene matches. The germline gives CDR1 LNHDA, CDR2 SQIVND (reference sequence). The CDR3 contains 16 residues.